Presented here are 32 T cell receptor beta chains from one specimen sequenced in a study of OX40 agonist ivuxolimab in advanced cancers. Only in-frame clones appear in the TCRdb table, and some are missing; sequencing was by immunoSEQ multiplex PCR. The sample lists tens of thousands of clones; over 70% were seen once. The specimen was CD4+ or CD8+ T cells sorted from blood, collected in a trial of the OX40 agonist ivuxolimab. The origin of the receptors is an adult with an advanced solid tumor such as melanoma, head and neck, liver or kidney cancer.

This chain uses TRBV2 with TRBJ1-1; no definite D call. Trimming stripped 7 bases from V and 5 bases from J, with 17 bases between. From germline, CDR1 is SNHLY and CDR2 FYNNEI. This CDR3 is built from 14 residues. This CDR3 is CASMVRSLGTEAFF. The CDR3, as DNA: TGTGCCAGCATGGTCCGATCGCTGGGAACTGAAGCTTTCTTT.

This clone occurred once. DNA of the CDR3: TGTGCTGAACAGGGGAGGGGGGCCAACGTCCTGACTTTC. This codes for CAEQGRGANVLTF. V gene TRBV30 combines with J gene TRBJ2-6; tentatively, D is TRBD1 (7 bases). The CDR3 runs to 13 residues. Germline V gene lookup returns CDR1 GTSNPN and CDR2 SVGIG (reference sequence).

The rearrangement uses TRBV7-2 and TRBJ1-1, with TRBD1 matching over 7 bases. The CDR3 covers 15 residues. From germline, CDR1 is SGHTA and CDR2 FQGNSA. V lost 5 bases to trimming and J lost 5 bases; unmatched junction nucleotides: 11. The CDR3 sequence: CASSLVTGSGTEAFF. The CDR3 coding sequence is TGTGCCAGCAGCCTGGTGACAGGGTCGGGAACTGAAGCTTTCTTT. The entire variable domain, with the rest obtained from reference TRBV7-2 and TRBJ1-1, is as follows: GAGVSQSPSNKVTEKGKDVELRCDPISGHTALYWYRQSLGQGLEFLIYFQGNSAPDKSGLPSDRFSAERTGGSVSTLTIQRTQQEDSAVYLCASSLVTGSGTEAFFGQGTRLTVV.

The rearrangement uses TRBV7-2 and TRBJ2-1; tentative D call: TRBD2 (5 bases). The CDR3 covers 12 residues. Germline assignment: CDR1 SGHTA and CDR2 FQGNSA. Trimming stripped 6 bases from V and 8 bases from J, with 11 bases between. The chain's CDR3 is CASRVLGDEQFF. As DNA, the CDR3 is TGTGCCAGCAGGGTACTAGGAGATGAGCAGTTCTTC.

The chain couples TRBV5-1 to TRBJ1-1, with D hard to call. This CDR3 comprises 13 residues. CDR1 SGHRS and CDR2 YFSETQ come from the germline V gene. V lost 4 bases and J 0 bases, leaving 7 bases between the germline ends. The CDR3 loop reads CASSGIVNTEAFF. In nucleotides, the CDR3 is TGCGCCAGCAGCGGTATAGTGAACACTGAAGCTTTCTTT.

CDR3 in amino acids: CASSLVLSTDTQYF. CDR3 nucleotides: TGTGCCAGCAGCTTAGTTTTGAGCACAGATACGCAGTATTTT. This chain uses TRBV7-2 with TRBJ2-3; no clear D. This CDR3 region has 14 residues. Germline CDR1 is SGHTA and CDR2 is FQGNSA. V was trimmed by 1 base and J by 0 bases, leaving 5 bases between them.

This clone appeared once. This chain links TRBV6-6 with TRBJ2-5, with D perhaps TRBD2 (6 bases). Germline CDR1 is MNHNY and CDR2 is SVGAGI (reference sequence). The length of the CDR3 is 15 residues. The germline V and J ends were trimmed by 7 bases and 1 base, with 16 bases remaining between them. The CDR3 region is CASTPGLAFQETQYF. DNA of the CDR3: TGTGCCAGCACCCCGGGGCTAGCGTTCCAAGAGACCCAGTACTTC.

This clone is a singleton in its sample. One junction end does not reproduce the germline sequence, and a read error may be involved. V is TRBV7-7 and J is TRBJ2-5; a possible D gene is TRBD2 (5 bases). The germline V gene has CDR1 SSHAT and CDR2 FNYEAQ (reference sequence). The CDR3 has 14 residues. CDR3 nucleotide sequence: TGTGCTAGCAGCCCCGCGCTGGGCGGGGAGACCCAGTACTTC. It is translated as CASSPALGGETQYF. Filled out from reference TRBV7-7 and TRBJ2-5, the complete variable domain reads GAGVSQSPRYKVTKRGQDVTLRCDPISSHATLYWYQQALGQGPEFLTYFNYEAQPDKSGLPSDRFSAERPEGSISTLTIQRTEQRDSAMYRCASSPALGGETQYFGPGTRLLVL.

This chain links TRBV5-4 with TRBJ2-3; no firm D call. Germline values: CDR1 SGHNT, CDR2 YYREEE (reference sequence). The CDR3 contains 12 residues. The V gene lost 4 bases and the J gene lost 0 bases, with 3 bases spanning the gap. This chain's CDR3 is CASSTSTDTQYF. CDR3 coding DNA: TGTGCCAGCAGCACTAGCACAGATACGCAGTATTTT.

The rearrangement links TRBV7-2 to TRBJ2-5, with 11 bases that match TRBD2. The DNA end is more similar to TRBJ2-7, so the J call may be wrong. Germline V lookup: CDR1 SGHTA, CDR2 FQGNSA. CDR3 size: 14 residues. The DNA of the CDR3 is TGTGCCAGCAGCCTGACTAGCGGGGACTACGAGCAGTACTTC. Translation: CASSLTSGDYEQYF.

This rearrangement joins TRBV11-2 to TRBJ2-1; the match to TRBD1 covers 9 bases. The trim removed 4 bases at V and 9 bases at J, leaving 7 bases unmatched. Germline CDR1 is SGHAT and CDR2 is FQNNGV. The CDR3 runs 14 residues. CDR3 in amino acids: CASSSDRGVFEQFF. CDR3 nucleotide sequence: TGTGCCAGCAGCTCCGACAGGGGGGTCTTTGAGCAGTTCTTC.

The chain is built from TRBV7-2 and TRBJ2-7; D uncertain. This CDR3 region has 15 residues. V lost 3 bases and J 1 base, leaving 13 bases between the germline ends. Germline V gene sequence: CDR1 SGHTA, CDR2 FQGNSA. This CDR3 is CASSLSYAQSYEQYF. The DNA for the CDR3 is TGTGCCAGCAGCTTGTCGTATGCCCAATCCTACGAGCAGTACTTC.

The chain couples TRBV19 to TRBJ1-1; D perhaps matches TRBD1 (6 bases). The CDR3 runs 13 residues. Trimming cost V 3 bases and J 5 bases, with 10 bases left between them. From germline, CDR1 is LNHDA and CDR2 SQIVND (reference sequence). In DNA form, the CDR3 reads TGTGCCAGTAGTATGAGGGGGGGAACTGAAGCTTTCTTT. This encodes CASSMRGGTEAFF.

The CDR3 here is CASSPSAGAHEQYF. The CDR3 DNA reads as TGTGCCAGTAGTCCCTCGGCGGGAGCCCACGAGCAGTACTTC. The chain uses TRBV19 and TRBJ2-7, with TRBD2 matching over 7 bases. Trimming took 5 bases from V and 5 from J; bases not matched to a gene: 9. Germline CDR1 LNHDA, CDR2 SQIVND (reference sequence). The CDR3 covers 14 residues.

The count of this clone is one. The chain couples TRBV4-1 to TRBJ1-2, with 11 nucleotides matching TRBD1. The CDR3 spans 14 residues. V gave up 4 bases and J gave up 5 bases; unmatched junction bases: 3. Germline CDR1 reads MGHRA; CDR2 reads YSYEKL. CDR3 bases: TGCGCCAGCAGCCGGGGACAGGGGGTGTATGGCTACACCTTC. Amino acids: CASSRGQGVYGYTF.

This clone showed up just once. The chain combines TRBV30 with TRBJ2-2; D call uncertain. The CDR3 extends over 15 amino acids. Germline CDR1 GTSNPN, CDR2 SVGIG (reference sequence). Between the trimmed V and J ends, which lost 1 base and 1 base, there was a span of 10 bases. This chain's CDR3 is CAWSARTLNTGELFF. CDR3 coding DNA: TGTGCCTGGAGTGCACGGACCTTGAACACCGGGGAGCTGTTTTTT.

The gene calls are TRBV15 and TRBJ2-1; TRBD1 agrees at 8 bases. The CDR3 covers 15 residues. Looked up from germline, CDR1 is LNHNV and CDR2 is YYDKDF (reference sequence). After removal of 1 base from V and 7 bases from J, the junction contained 6 bases not matched to a gene. The DNA for the CDR3 is TGTGCCACCAGCAGAGGACAGGGGAAAGGGAATGAGCAGTTCTTC. It yields the protein CATSRGQGKGNEQFF.

The chain joins TRBV10-3 to TRBJ1-1, with D hard to call. The CDR3 sequence is 12 residues long. Trimming left V 10 bases short and J 8 bases short, with 17 bases between. CDR1 ENHRY and CDR2 SYGVKD come from the germline V gene. Here the CDR3 reads CASRTGSLEAFF. Written as DNA, the CDR3 is TGTGCCAGCCGGACGGGGTCGTTGGAAGCTTTCTTT.

The chain has TRBV18 and TRBJ1-2; the D gene is possibly TRBD1 (5 bases). Germline V gene lookup returns CDR1 KGHSH and CDR2 LQKENI. V was shortened by 0 bases and J by 6 bases, with 14 bases between the two germline ends. The CDR3 consists of 15 residues. DNA of the CDR3: TGTGCCAGCTCACCACCGAATAGGGGAAGGGATGGCTACACCTTC. This sequence encodes CASSPPNRGRDGYTF.

The genes are TRBV5-1 and TRBJ2-5, with TRBD1 matching over 7 bases. Germline V gene lookup returns CDR1 SGHRS and CDR2 YFSETQ. The CDR3 runs 14 residues. Trimming cost V 4 bases and J 1 base; bases outside gene matches: 4. CDR3 sequence (DNA): TGCGCCAGCAGCCCGACAGGGCCCCAAGAGACCCAGTACTTC. As protein: CASSPTGPQETQYF.

The J gene is TRBJ2-7, the V gene TRBV6-6, with 10 bases identical to TRBD1. This CDR3 comprises 14 residues. J was trimmed by 1 base and V by 11 bases; bases with no gene match: 8. Germline lookup yields CDR1 MNHNY and CDR2 SVGAGI (reference sequence). Written as DNA, the CDR3 is TGTGCCTCGTTTGGGACAGGGGCTTCCTACGAGCAGTACTTC. It is translated as CASFGTGASYEQYF.

The chain links TRBV5-1 to TRBJ2-7; a possible D gene is TRBD2 (5 bases). The CDR3 has 14 residues. Trimming pared 0 bases from V and 2 bases from J, leaving 9 bases between. CDR1 is SGHRS, CDR2 YFSETQ, per germline. CDR3 nucleotides: TGCGCCAGCAGCTTGGGGAGCGGCACCTACGAGCAGTACTTC. Encoded protein: CASSLGSGTYEQYF.

The chain links TRBV6-6 to TRBJ1-2; 8 positions match TRBD1. Germline CDR1 MNHNY, CDR2 SVGAGI (reference sequence). The CDR3 consists of 11 residues. Trimming cost V 6 bases and J 9 bases; bases outside gene matches: 3. The chain's CDR3 is CASRRQGSYTF. Written as DNA, the CDR3 is TGTGCCAGCAGGAGACAGGGGAGCTACACCTTC.

The chain links TRBV25-1 to TRBJ2-3; 8 bases agree with TRBD2. This CDR3 contains 15 residues. V was pared by 2 bases and J by 2 bases, with 3 bases of the junction left unmatched. From germline, CDR1 is MGHDK and CDR2 SYGVNS. DNA for the CDR3: TGTGCCAGCAGTGAACTAGCGGGCCCCACAGATACGCAGTATTTT. Its protein product is CASSELAGPTDTQYF. Based on the CDR3 plus reference TRBV25-1 and TRBJ2-3, the full variable domain is EADIYQTPRYLVIGTGKKITLECSQTMGHDKMYWYQQDPGMELHLIHYSYGVNSTEKGDLSSESTVSRIRTEHFPLTLESARPSHTSQYLCASSELAGPTDTQYFGPGTRLTVL.

This clone was detected once. The chain joins TRBV28 to TRBJ1-2, with 9 bases lining up with TRBD1. Germline V gene data show CDR1 as MDHEN and CDR2 as SYDVKM. The CDR3 is 12 residues long. V shed 10 bases and J 7 bases; nucleotides not matched to a gene: 7. The CDR3 here is CATQGAQGGYTF. The CDR3 nucleotides read TGTGCCACACAGGGGGCGCAGGGTGGCTACACCTTC.

The rearrangement uses TRBV19 and TRBJ1-3; TRBD1 matches at 7 bases. The germline CDR1 and CDR2 sequences are LNHDA and SQIVND (reference sequence). J was trimmed by 2 bases and V by 9 bases; bases with no gene match: 10. This CDR3 is 15 amino acids long. This chain's CDR3 is CARRKPQGTGNTIYF. The CDR3 nucleotides read TGTGCCAGGCGTAAACCACAGGGGACTGGAAACACCATATATTTT.

V gene TRBV7-2 combines with J gene TRBJ2-1, with TRBD2 matching over 11 bases. The trim removed 5 bases at V and 2 bases at J, leaving 2 bases unmatched. In germline, CDR1 is SGHTA, CDR2 FQGNSA. The CDR3 is made up of 15 amino acids. In DNA form, the CDR3 reads TGTGCCAGCAGCAAGACTAGCGGGACCTACAATGAGCAGTTCTTC. Translating gives CASSKTSGTYNEQFF.

The chain employs TRBV14 and TRBJ2-1; perhaps TRBD1 as D (6 bases). This CDR3 has 12 residues. Germline CDR1 SGHDN, CDR2 FVKESK. V dropped 6 bases and J dropped 9 bases, with 12 bases sitting between them. CDR3 in amino acids: CASSPQGVEQFF. The CDR3 nucleotides are TGTGCCAGCAGTCCACAGGGAGTTGAGCAGTTCTTC.

The genes are TRBV18 and TRBJ1-6, with 7 bases that match TRBD1. The CDR3 consists of 15 residues. Losses at the gene ends were 6 bases for V and 5 bases for J; bases not matched to a gene: 7. CDR1 is KGHSH and CDR2 is LQKENI in the germline V gene. CDR3: CASSRPGQHNSPLHF. The CDR3 coding sequence is TGTGCCAGCTCCCGACCGGGACAGCATAATTCACCCCTCCACTTT.

The rearrangement uses TRBV5-4 and TRBJ1-2; 7 nucleotides align to TRBD1. The CDR3 spans 13 residues. CDR1 is SGHNT, CDR2 YYREEE, per germline (reference sequence). The J segment lost 6 bases and the V segment lost 4 bases, leaving 6 bases of the junction unmatched. The CDR3 DNA reads TGTGCCAGCAGCCTAGGGACAGCAAATGGCTACACCTTC. This codes for CASSLGTANGYTF.

The V gene is TRBV9, the J gene TRBJ1-3; D is ambiguous. Germline values: CDR1 SGDLS, CDR2 YYNGEE. Trimming pared 3 bases from V and 0 bases from J, leaving 10 bases between. The CDR3 is 15 residues long. CDR3: CASSAREHSGNTIYF. The CDR3 DNA reads TGTGCCAGCAGCGCCCGCGAGCACTCTGGAAACACCATATATTTT.

This clone was picked up a small number of times. CDR3 amino acids: CATKKGLSSYNEQFF. The CDR3 DNA follows: TGTGCCACCAAAAAGGGTTTGAGCTCCTACAATGAGCAGTTCTTC. The chain carries TRBV19 and TRBJ2-1; no definite D call. V was trimmed by 10 bases and J by 0 bases, leaving 16 bases between them. From germline, CDR1 is LNHDA and CDR2 SQIVND (reference sequence). CDR3 length equals 15 residues.